The rows below give T cell receptor beta chains drawn from one sample of a study of control samples from healthy donors and cancer patients. The table came from immunoSEQ multiplex PCR; TCRdb's copy has only in-frame clones and leaves some out. The data hold 130,000 or so clones, with approximately 90% observed a single time. Sequences were obtained from blood. Receptor source: a middle-aged man in good health. CDR3s include the opening cysteine and the closing phenylalanine or tryptophan. The order of the fields is V gene, J gene, CDR3 protein.

V gene: TRBV4-1
J gene: TRBJ2-3
CDR3 protein: CASSQNPTRGSDTQYF

V gene: TRBV28
J gene: TRBJ1-2
CDR3 protein: CASSLWNSGQGNGYTF

V gene: TRBV12-3/TRBV12-4
J gene: TRBJ1-1
CDR3 protein: CASSLPSNTEAFF

V gene: TRBV4-1
J gene: TRBJ2-7
CDR3 protein: CASSPGQGASEQYF

V gene: TRBV30
J gene: TRBJ2-7
CDR3 protein: CAWVRDGAYEQYF

V gene: TRBV18
J gene: TRBJ1-1
CDR3 protein: CASSPDRPNTEAFF

V gene: TRBV7-2
J gene: TRBJ2-2
CDR3 protein: CASSQRDRAYTGELFF

V gene: TRBV24-1
J gene: TRBJ2-5
CDR3 protein: CATSESGAPRETQYF

V gene: TRBV9
J gene: TRBJ1-4
CDR3 protein: CASSAGGGTNEKLFF

V gene: TRBV30
J gene: TRBJ1-6
CDR3 protein: CAWSGYGTYSPLHF

V gene: TRBV3-1/TRBV3-2
J gene: TRBJ2-2
CDR3 protein: CATHRGLSQRPSTGELFF

V gene: TRBV19
J gene: TRBJ1-2
CDR3 protein: CASSMSDFYGYTF

V gene: TRBV4-2
J gene: TRBJ2-4
CDR3 protein: CASSQDWSGQNIQYF

V gene: TRBV5-1
J gene: TRBJ1-6
CDR3 protein: CASASGGARYNSPLHF

V gene: TRBV6-5
J gene: TRBJ2-7
CDR3 protein: CASSYSIPATLEQYF

V gene: TRBV5-1
J gene: TRBJ2-3
CDR3 protein: CASSHTGADTQYF

V gene: TRBV5-6
J gene: TRBJ1-2
CDR3 protein: CASSSLLTVAYGYTF

V gene: TRBV30
J gene: TRBJ1-6
CDR3 protein: CALEGGLNSPLHF

V gene: TRBV4-2
J gene: TRBJ2-2
CDR3 protein: CASRNRGTGELFF

V gene: TRBV6-5
J gene: TRBJ1-1
CDR3 protein: CASSYQGWGTEAFF

V gene: TRBV2
J gene: TRBJ2-2
CDR3 protein: CASRERETGELFF

V gene: TRBV7-9
J gene: TRBJ1-2
CDR3 protein: CAGSLERIYGYTF

V gene: TRBV6-5
J gene: TRBJ2-2
CDR3 protein: CASSLSLDTGELFF

V gene: TRBV30
J gene: TRBJ1-4
CDR3 protein: CAWSVARVGTNEKLFF

V gene: TRBV10-3
J gene: TRBJ2-3
CDR3 protein: CAISESGLAGGSGDTQYF

V gene: TRBV10-2
J gene: TRBJ1-5
CDR3 protein: CASGQGTPNQPQHF

V gene: TRBV5-4
J gene: TRBJ1-4
CDR3 protein: CASSFYRAEKLFF

V gene: TRBV29-1
J gene: TRBJ2-2
CDR3 protein: CSVDVAGGELFF

V gene: TRBV5-1
J gene: TRBJ2-7
CDR3 protein: CASSLTSGGTYEQYF

V gene: TRBV11-3
J gene: TRBJ1-5
CDR3 protein: CASSLVVRQDNQPQHF

V gene: TRBV30
J gene: TRBJ1-1
CDR3 protein: CAWRGDRFEAFF

V gene: TRBV19
J gene: TRBJ1-4
CDR3 protein: CASSTTGTELFF

V gene: TRBV2
J gene: TRBJ1-2
CDR3 protein: CASLVGAGYTF

V gene: TRBV5-1
J gene: TRBJ2-1
CDR3 protein: CASSFAAGVKGDEQFF

V gene: TRBV29-1
J gene: TRBJ1-4
CDR3 protein: CSVSPFDEKLFF

V gene: TRBV3-1/TRBV3-2
J gene: TRBJ2-5
CDR3 protein: CASTIQETQYF

V gene: TRBV7-7
J gene: TRBJ2-5
CDR3 protein: CASSFGRGAQETQYF

V gene: TRBV5-1
J gene: TRBJ2-2
CDR3 protein: CASSLRSASMNTGELFF

V gene: TRBV7-3
J gene: TRBJ2-3
CDR3 protein: CASSLQGGKDTQYF

V gene: TRBV11-2
J gene: TRBJ2-7
CDR3 protein: CASSLGQGAYEQYF

V gene: TRBV3-1/TRBV3-2
J gene: TRBJ2-2
CDR3 protein: CASSQALAGYGELFF

V gene: TRBV6-5
J gene: TRBJ2-7
CDR3 protein: CASSSRQGGIVYEQYF

V gene: TRBV27
J gene: TRBJ2-1
CDR3 protein: CASGRGAGYNEQFF

V gene: TRBV19
J gene: TRBJ1-2
CDR3 protein: CASNVQGTYGYTF

V gene: TRBV6-6
J gene: TRBJ2-5
CDR3 protein: CASSQKETQYF

V gene: TRBV4-1
J gene: TRBJ2-7
CDR3 protein: CASSPTSGGAYEQYF

V gene: TRBV30
J gene: TRBJ2-2
CDR3 protein: CAWSGGRDTGELFF

V gene: TRBV11-2
J gene: TRBJ2-7
CDR3 protein: CASSLERGFYEQYF

V gene: TRBV7-6
J gene: TRBJ2-7
CDR3 protein: CASSQAVGVGEQYF

V gene: TRBV2
J gene: TRBJ1-5
CDR3 protein: CARGTGGSNQPQHF